Below, 14 T cell receptor beta chains from the same sample are listed, as sequenced in a study of response to subunit inactivated influenza vaccine. MiXCR, run by TCRdb on the RT-PCR reads, gives a single entry per CDR3 protein. The sample has about 700,000 distinct CDR3 sequences, approximately 15% seen once; the top ten hold around 6.5%. The source was PBMCs from blood, collected roughly 15 days before vaccination. The receptors were sampled from a middle-aged man who received an inactivated influenza vaccine.

This clonotype occurred many times. This chain connects TRBV10-3 to TRBJ1-1; weak D call: TRBD1 (6 bases). V gave up 11 bases and J gave up 8 bases, with 18 bases separating them. CDR1 is ENHRY, CDR2 SYGVKD, per germline. The CDR3 is made up of 12 amino acids. CDR3 sequence: CAGGGGGGEAFF. The CDR3 DNA sequence: TGTGCCGGAGGTGGGGGAGGGGGAGAAGCTTTCTTT.

The V call is TRBV9, the J call TRBJ2-3; D perhaps matches TRBD1 (6 bases). The V and J ends lost 2 bases and 2 bases respectively, with 15 bases between them. This CDR3 spans 16 amino acids. Germline values: CDR1 SGDLS, CDR2 YYNGEE. CDR3 in DNA: TGTGCCAGCAGCGTGGGGACAACGCTGTCCACAGATACGCAGTATTTT. This codes for CASSVGTTLSTDTQYF.

CDR3 in amino acids: CASSFLGLAGLYNEQFF. DNA for the CDR3: TGTGCCAGCAGTTTCTTGGGACTAGCGGGGCTTTACAATGAGCAGTTCTTC. The chain uses TRBV6-2 or TRBV6-3 and TRBJ2-1, with TRBD2 identical over 13 bases. Germline trimming cut 4 bases from V and 4 bases from J; bases unmatched to any gene: 7. The CDR3 length is 17 residues. From germline, CDR1 is MNHEY and CDR2 SVGEGT.

This clonotype has ten or more counts. The chain has TRBV27 and TRBJ2-2, with TRBD2 matching over 12 bases. Trimming took 2 bases from V and 6 from J; bases not matched to a gene: 10. Germline V gives CDR1 MNHEY, CDR2 SMNVEV (reference sequence). There are 18 residues in the CDR3. CDR3 loop: CASSLLSLTSGGSGELFF. Here the CDR3 DNA reads TGTGCCAGCAGTTTACTTTCCCTGACTAGCGGGGGATCCGGGGAGCTGTTTTTT.

The J gene is TRBJ2-6, the V gene TRBV5-1; D gene uncertain. V was clipped by 5 bases and J by 1 base, with 10 bases between them. Germline V gene data show CDR1 as SGHRS and CDR2 as YFSETQ. This CDR3 has 15 amino acids. CDR3 nucleotide sequence: TGCGCCAGCAGGCCTGCGAGATCTGGGGCCAACGTCCTGACTTTC. It is translated as CASRPARSGANVLTF.

This clonotype came up a few times. V usage is TRBV7-9 and J usage is TRBJ1-2; D is ambiguous. CDR3 length: 14 amino acids. Germline values: CDR1 SEHNR, CDR2 FQNEAQ (reference sequence). V dropped 2 bases and J dropped 2 bases, with 9 bases sitting between them. CDR3 nucleotides: TGTGCCAGCAGCTTAACACAGAAGAACTATGGCTACACCTTC. Amino acids: CASSLTQKNYGYTF.

This chain connects TRBV20-1 to TRBJ2-7, with 10 bases that match TRBD1. Germline CDR1 is DFQATT and CDR2 is SNEGSKA (reference sequence). This CDR3 spans 15 amino acids. CDR3 sequence reads: CSGIGTGAFGEEQYF. The CDR3 DNA sequence: TGCAGCGGTATAGGGACAGGGGCTTTCGGGGAGGAGCAGTACTTC.

This clonotype was picked up a small number of times. The rearrangement links TRBV20-1 to TRBJ1-2; maybe TRBD1 (5 bases). V lost 0 bases, J lost 6 bases, and 17 bases lay in between. Germline V gene data show CDR1 as DFQATT and CDR2 as SNEGSKA (reference sequence). The CDR3 length is 15 residues. CDR3 in amino acids: CSARDPGRTRDGYTF. The CDR3 region has the DNA TGCAGTGCTAGAGATCCGGGACGAACGAGGGATGGCTACACCTTC.

The chain employs TRBV10-3 and TRBJ2-7; D unresolved. The CDR3 is 13 residues long. Trimming pared 3 bases from V and 6 bases from J, leaving 12 bases between. The germline CDR1 and CDR2 sequences are ENHRY and SYGVKD. The CDR3 nucleotides are TGTGCCATCAGTGACCCCGCTACCGGCGAGCAGTACTTC. It encodes CAISDPATGEQYF.

The chain is built from TRBV20-1 and TRBJ1-1; TRBD1 aligns across 8 bases. J gave up 0 bases and V 4 bases, and 4 bases lay outside the gene matches. Germline V gene lookup returns CDR1 DFQATT and CDR2 SNEGSKA (reference sequence). CDR3 length: 14 residues. CDR3 amino acids: CSAISDRVNTEAFF. The CDR3 DNA reads TGCAGTGCTATTTCGGACAGGGTGAACACTGAAGCTTTCTTT.

The V and J genes are TRBV11-2 and TRBJ2-3; D gene ambiguous. The J call may not be correct, given that the DNA end is closer to TRBJ1-5. The CDR3 totals 16 residues. Per the germline V gene, CDR1 is SGHAT and CDR2 is FQNNGV. Here the CDR3 reads CASSLGTSSYTDTQHF. CDR3 nucleotide sequence: TGTGCCAGCAGCTTAGGGACTAGCAGCTACACAGATACGCAGCATTTT.

The chain carries TRBV29-1 and TRBJ2-3, with D perhaps TRBD2 (7 bases). In germline, CDR1 is SQVTM, CDR2 ANQGSEA. The CDR3 length is 12 residues. Trimming removed 7 bases at V and 2 bases at J, with 10 bases between. Written as DNA, the CDR3 is TGCAGCGCGGGGGGCAACACAGATACGCAGTATTTT. As protein: CSAGGNTDTQYF.

This clonotype appeared a few times. This chain uses TRBV3-1 with TRBJ1-5; TRBD1 is a possible D gene (5 bases). Trimming took off 4 bases at V and 11 bases at J, with 15 bases between the two ends. Germline-derived CDR1 and CDR2 are LGHDT and YNNKEL (reference sequence). There are 13 residues in the CDR3. Here the CDR3 reads CASSPGGTSTQHF. The CDR3, as DNA: TGTGCCAGCAGCCCGGGGGGGACCTCAACCCAGCATTTT.

This clonotype was seen only a few times. The genes are TRBV27 and TRBJ2-7, with TRBD2 identical over 14 bases. The CDR3 runs to 16 residues. Germline V gene sequence: CDR1 MNHEY, CDR2 SMNVEV (reference sequence). The trim removed 0 bases at V and 5 bases at J, leaving 3 bases unmatched. CDR3 amino acids: CASSLSTSGGAHEQYF. CDR3 in DNA: TGTGCCAGCAGTTTATCGACTAGCGGGGGGGCCCACGAGCAGTACTTC.